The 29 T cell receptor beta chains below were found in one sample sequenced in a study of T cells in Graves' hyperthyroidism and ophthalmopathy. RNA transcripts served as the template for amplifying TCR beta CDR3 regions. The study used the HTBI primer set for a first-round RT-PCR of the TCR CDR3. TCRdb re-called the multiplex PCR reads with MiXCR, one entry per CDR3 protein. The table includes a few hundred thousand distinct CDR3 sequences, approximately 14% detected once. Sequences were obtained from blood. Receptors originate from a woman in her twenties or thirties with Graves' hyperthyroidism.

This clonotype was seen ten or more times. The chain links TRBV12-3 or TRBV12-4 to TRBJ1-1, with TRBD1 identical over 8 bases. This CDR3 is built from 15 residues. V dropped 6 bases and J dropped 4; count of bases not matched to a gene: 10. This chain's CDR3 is CASRPTGQGSTEAFF. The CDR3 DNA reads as TGTGCCAGCAGGCCGACCGGACAGGGAAGCACTGAAGCTTTCTTT.

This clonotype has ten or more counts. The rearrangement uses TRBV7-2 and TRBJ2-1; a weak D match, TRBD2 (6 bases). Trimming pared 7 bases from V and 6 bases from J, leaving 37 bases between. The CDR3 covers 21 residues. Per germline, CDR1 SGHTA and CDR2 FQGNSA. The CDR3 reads CASTRALLPLVGPLAFNEQFF. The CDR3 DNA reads TGTGCCAGCACCCGAGCTTTACTCCCGCTAGTCGGACCACTAGCTTTCAATGAGCAGTTCTTC. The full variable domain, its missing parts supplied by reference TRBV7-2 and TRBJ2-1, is GAGVSQSPSNKVTEKGKDVELRCDPISGHTALYWYRQSLGQGLEFLIYFQGNSAPDKSGLPSDRFSAERTGGSVSTLTIQRTQQEDSAVYLCASTRALLPLVGPLAFNEQFFGPGTRLTVL.

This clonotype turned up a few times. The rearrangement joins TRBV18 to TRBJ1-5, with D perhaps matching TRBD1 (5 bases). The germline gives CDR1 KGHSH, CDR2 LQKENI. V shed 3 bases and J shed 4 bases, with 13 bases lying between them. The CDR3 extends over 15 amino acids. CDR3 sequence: CASSPGAGENQPQHF. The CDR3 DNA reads TGTGCCAGCTCACCTGGGGCTGGAGAAAATCAGCCCCAGCATTTT.

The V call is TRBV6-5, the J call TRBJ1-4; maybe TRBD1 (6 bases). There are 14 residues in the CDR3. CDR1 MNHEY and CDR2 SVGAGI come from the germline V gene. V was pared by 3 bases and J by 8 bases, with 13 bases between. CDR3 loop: CASSYRQGSEKLFF. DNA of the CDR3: TGTGCCAGCAGTTATAGGCAGGGGAGCGAAAAACTGTTTTTT.

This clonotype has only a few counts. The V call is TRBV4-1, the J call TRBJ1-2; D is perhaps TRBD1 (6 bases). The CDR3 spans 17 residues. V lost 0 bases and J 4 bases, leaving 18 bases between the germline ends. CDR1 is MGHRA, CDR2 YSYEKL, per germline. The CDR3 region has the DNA TGCGCCAGCAGCCAAGATGGGACGGACAGCTCATTCTATGGCTACACCTTC. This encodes CASSQDGTDSSFYGYTF.

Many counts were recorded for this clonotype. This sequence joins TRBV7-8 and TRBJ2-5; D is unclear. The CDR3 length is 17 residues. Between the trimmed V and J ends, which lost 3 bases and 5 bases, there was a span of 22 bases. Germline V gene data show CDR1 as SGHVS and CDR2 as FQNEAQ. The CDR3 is CASSFHDAGVKWETQYF. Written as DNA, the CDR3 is TGTGCCAGCAGCTTCCACGACGCTGGTGTGAAGTGGGAGACCCAGTACTTC.

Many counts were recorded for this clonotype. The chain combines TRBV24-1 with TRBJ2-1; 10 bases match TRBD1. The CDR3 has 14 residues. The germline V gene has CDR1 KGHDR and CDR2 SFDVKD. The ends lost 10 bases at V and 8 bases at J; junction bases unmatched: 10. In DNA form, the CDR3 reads TGTGCCACACTGAGGGGACAGGGGTCGCATGAGCAGTTCTTC. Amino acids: CATLRGQGSHEQFF.

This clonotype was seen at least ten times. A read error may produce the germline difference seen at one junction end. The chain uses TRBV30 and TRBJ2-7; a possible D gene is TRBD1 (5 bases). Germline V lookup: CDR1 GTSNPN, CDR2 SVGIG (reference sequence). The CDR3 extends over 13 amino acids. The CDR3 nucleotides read TGTGCCTGGAGTGACGGACACCTAGACGGGCCGAACTTC. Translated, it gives CAWSDGHLDGPNF.

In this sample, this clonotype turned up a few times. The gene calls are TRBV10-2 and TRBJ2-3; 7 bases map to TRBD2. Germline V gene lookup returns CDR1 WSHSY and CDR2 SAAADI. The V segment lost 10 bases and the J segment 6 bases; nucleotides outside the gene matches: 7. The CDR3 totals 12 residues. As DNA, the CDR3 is TGCGCCACGAGATCCGGGGGGGATACGCAGTATTTT. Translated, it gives CATRSGGDTQYF.

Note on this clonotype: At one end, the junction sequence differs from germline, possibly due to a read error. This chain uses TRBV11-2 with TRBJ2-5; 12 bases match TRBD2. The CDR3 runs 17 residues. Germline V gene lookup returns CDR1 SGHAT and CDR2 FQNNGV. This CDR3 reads CASSLVPSGRAAETKYF. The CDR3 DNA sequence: TGTGCCAGCAGCTTAGTGCCTAGCGGGAGGGCCGCGGAGACCAAGTACTTC.

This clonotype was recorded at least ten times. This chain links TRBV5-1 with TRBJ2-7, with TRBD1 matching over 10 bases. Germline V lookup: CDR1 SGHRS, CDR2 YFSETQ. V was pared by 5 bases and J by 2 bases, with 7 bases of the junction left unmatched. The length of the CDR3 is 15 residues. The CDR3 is CASRTLTGGTYEQYF. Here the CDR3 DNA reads TGCGCCAGCAGAACACTGACAGGGGGCACCTACGAGCAGTACTTC.

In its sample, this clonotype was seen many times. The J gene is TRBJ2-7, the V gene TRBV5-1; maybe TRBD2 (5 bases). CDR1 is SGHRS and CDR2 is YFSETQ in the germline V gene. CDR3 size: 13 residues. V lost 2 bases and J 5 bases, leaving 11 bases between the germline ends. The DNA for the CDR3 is TGCGCCAGCAGCTTAAAGGGTAGCGACGAGCAGTACTTC. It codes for CASSLKGSDEQYF.

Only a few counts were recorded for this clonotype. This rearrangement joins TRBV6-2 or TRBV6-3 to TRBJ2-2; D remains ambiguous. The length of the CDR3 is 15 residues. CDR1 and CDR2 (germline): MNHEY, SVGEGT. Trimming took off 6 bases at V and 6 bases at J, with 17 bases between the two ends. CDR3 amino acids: CASRHSRAFSGELFF. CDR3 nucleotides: TGTGCCAGCAGACACAGCCGCGCATTTTCCGGGGAGCTGTTTTTT.

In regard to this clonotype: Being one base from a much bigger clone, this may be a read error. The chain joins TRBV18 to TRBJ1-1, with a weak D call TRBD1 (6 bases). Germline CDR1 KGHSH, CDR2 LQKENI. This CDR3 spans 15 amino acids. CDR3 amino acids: CASSSPQGLNTEAFF. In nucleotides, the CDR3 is TGTGCCAGCTCATCACCACAGGGTCTGAACACTGAAGCTTTCTTT.

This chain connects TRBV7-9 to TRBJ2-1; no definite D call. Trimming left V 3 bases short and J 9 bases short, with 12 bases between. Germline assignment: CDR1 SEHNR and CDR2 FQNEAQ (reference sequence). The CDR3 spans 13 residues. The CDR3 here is CASSLGPPGEQFF. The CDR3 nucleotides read TGTGCCAGCAGCTTGGGTCCTCCCGGTGAGCAGTTCTTC.

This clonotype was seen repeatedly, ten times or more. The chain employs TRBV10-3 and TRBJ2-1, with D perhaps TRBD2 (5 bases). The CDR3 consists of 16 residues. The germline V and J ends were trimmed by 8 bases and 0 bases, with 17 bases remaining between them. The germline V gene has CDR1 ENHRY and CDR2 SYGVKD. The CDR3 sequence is CAIAGYAESSYNEQFF. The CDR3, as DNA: TGTGCCATCGCGGGTTATGCGGAGAGCTCCTACAATGAGCAGTTCTTC.

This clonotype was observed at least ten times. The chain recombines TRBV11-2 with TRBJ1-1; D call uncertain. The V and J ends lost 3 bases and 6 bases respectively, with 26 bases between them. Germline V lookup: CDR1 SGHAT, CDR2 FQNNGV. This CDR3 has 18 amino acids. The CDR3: CASSFIKPRLKGFAEAFF. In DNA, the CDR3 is TGTGCCAGCAGCTTCATTAAGCCCCGACTTAAGGGTTTCGCTGAAGCTTTCTTT.

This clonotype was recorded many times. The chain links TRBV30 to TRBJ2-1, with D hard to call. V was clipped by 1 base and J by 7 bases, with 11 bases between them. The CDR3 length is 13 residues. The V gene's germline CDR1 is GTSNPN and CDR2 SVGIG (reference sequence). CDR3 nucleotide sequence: TGTGCCTGGAGTGGAGACATGGCGAATGAGCAGTTCTTC. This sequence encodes CAWSGDMANEQFF.

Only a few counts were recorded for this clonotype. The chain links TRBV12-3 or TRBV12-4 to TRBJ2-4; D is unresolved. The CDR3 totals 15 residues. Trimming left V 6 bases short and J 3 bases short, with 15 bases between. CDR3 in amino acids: CASSFGSSDKNIQYF. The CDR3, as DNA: TGTGCCAGCAGCTTCGGAAGTAGTGACAAAAACATTCAGTACTTC.

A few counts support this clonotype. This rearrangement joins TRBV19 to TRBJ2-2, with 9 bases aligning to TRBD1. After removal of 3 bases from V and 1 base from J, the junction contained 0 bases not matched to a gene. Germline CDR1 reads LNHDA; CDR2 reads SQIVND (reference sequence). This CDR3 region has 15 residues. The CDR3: CASSMGQGNTGELFF. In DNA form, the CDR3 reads TGTGCCAGTAGTATGGGACAGGGGAACACCGGGGAGCTGTTTTTT.

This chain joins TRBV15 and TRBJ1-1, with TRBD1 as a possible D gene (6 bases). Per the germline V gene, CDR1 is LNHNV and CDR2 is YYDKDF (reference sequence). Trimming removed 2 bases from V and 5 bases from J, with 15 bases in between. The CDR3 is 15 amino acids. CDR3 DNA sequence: TGTGCCACCAGCAGATCTTCACAGGGATCAACTGAAGCTTTCTTT. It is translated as CATSRSSQGSTEAFF. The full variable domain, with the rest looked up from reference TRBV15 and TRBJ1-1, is DAMVIQNPRYQVTQFGKPVTLSCSQTLNHNVMYWYQQKSSQAPKLLFHYYDKDFNNEADTPDNFQSRRPNTSFCFLDIRSPGLGDTAMYLCATSRSSQGSTEAFFGQGTRLTVV.

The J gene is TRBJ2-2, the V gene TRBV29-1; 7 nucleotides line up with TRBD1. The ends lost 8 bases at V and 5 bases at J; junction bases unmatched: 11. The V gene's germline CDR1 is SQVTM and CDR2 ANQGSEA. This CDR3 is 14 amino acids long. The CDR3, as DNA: TGCAGCACCAGGACAGGAGGTTTAACCGGGGAGCTGTTTTTT. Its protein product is CSTRTGGLTGELFF.

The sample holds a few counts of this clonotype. CDR3 region: CASSPQSGELFF. The CDR3 DNA is TGTGCCAGCAGCCCTCAGAGCGGGGAGCTGTTTTTT. The chain combines TRBV7-8 with TRBJ2-2; D is unclear. The CDR3 length is 12 residues. The germline gives CDR1 SGHVS, CDR2 FQNEAQ. Trimming shortened V by 5 bases and J by 7 bases, and 8 bases separated the two germline ends.

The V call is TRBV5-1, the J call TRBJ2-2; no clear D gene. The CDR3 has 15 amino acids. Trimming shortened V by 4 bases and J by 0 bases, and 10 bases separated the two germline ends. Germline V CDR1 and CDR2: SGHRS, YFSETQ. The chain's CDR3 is CASSRITSNTGELFF. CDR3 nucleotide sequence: TGCGCCAGCAGCCGGATCACCTCGAACACCGGGGAGCTGTTTTTT. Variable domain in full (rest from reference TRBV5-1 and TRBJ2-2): KAGVTQTPRYLIKTRGQQVTLSCSPISGHRSVSWYQQTPGQGLQFLFEYFSETQRNKGNFPGRFSGRQFSNSRSEMNVSTLELGDSALYLCASSRITSNTGELFFGEGSRLTVL.

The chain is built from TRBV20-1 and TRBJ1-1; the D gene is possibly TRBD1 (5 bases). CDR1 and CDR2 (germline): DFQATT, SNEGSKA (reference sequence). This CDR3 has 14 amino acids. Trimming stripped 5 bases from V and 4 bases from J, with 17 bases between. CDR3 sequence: CSADQGAGGTEAFF. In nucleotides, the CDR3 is TGCAGTGCTGACCAGGGAGCGGGGGGCACTGAAGCTTTCTTT.

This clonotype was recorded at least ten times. CDR3 sequence: CASNQGTYEQYF. The CDR3 nucleotides are TGTGCCAGCAACCAGGGGACCTACGAGCAGTACTTC. The chain links TRBV28 to TRBJ2-7; a weak D match, TRBD1 (6 bases). The length of the CDR3 is 12 residues. The germline CDR1 and CDR2 sequences are MDHEN and SYDVKM. Deletions cut 7 bases from V and 2 bases from J, with 9 bases between.

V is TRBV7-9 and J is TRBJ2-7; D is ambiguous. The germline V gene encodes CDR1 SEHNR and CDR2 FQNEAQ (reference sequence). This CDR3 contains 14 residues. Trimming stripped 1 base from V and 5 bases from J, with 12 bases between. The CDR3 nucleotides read TGTGCCAGCAGCTTAGTAGGTGGCGGCCACGAGCAGTACTTC. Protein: CASSLVGGGHEQYF.

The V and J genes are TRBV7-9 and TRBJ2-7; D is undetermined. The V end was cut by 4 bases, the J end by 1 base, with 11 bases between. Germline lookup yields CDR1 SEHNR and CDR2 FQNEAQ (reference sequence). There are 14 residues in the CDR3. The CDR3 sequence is CASSSETASYEQYF. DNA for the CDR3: TGTGCCAGCAGCTCAGAAACGGCATCCTACGAGCAGTACTTC.

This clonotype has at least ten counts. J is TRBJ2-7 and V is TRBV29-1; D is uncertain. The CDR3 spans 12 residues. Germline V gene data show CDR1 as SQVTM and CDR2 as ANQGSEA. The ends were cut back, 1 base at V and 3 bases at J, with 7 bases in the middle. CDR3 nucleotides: TGCAGCGTTGAAGCATCAGGCTACGAGCAGTACTTC. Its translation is CSVEASGYEQYF.